This T cell receptor (beta chain) comes out of a study of blood T cell repertoires in COVID-19. On the study more broadly: Sources were T cells, B-cell-depleted T cells, or PBMCs; the material itself was cDNA or gDNA.

The V segment lost 1 base and the J segment 5 bases; nucleotides outside the gene matches: 5. This CDR3 has 16 amino acids. Germline V gives CDR1 SGHTA, CDR2 FQGNSA. Per the original data handling: Estimation of nucleated cell counts was performed using reference gene primer amplification. Profiled with immunoSEQ multiplex PCR; TCRdb holds only in-frame clones, not every one. V and J calls and clone size are those listed in that table; D and trimming were worked out from the DNA. This table has approximately 220,000 clones, 70% to 90% appearing once. This receptor was identified in a man in his forties or fifties with acute or convalescent COVID-19. V and J are TRBV7-2 and TRBJ2-5; 12 bases fit TRBD2. The sequenced sample consisted of peripheral blood. CDR3 loop: CASSLGLAGGRETQYF. DNA for the CDR3: TGTGCCAGCAGCTTAGGGCTAGCGGGGGGGCGTGAGACCCAGTACTTC.